This T cell receptor beta chain was observed in a study of cytomegalovirus exposure and HLA in healthy donors (TCRdb year 2017). Background on the whole study: In an earlier analysis of about 560 of the donors, 276 Gb of sequence data and 90 million to 120 million unique TCR beta sequences from 150 million to 200 million T cells were reported. In a later genetic analysis, genome-wide SNP genotypes for about three fifths of the 666 donors were used, and that subset was treated as a discovery cohort. The study combined high-throughput TCR immunosequencing, statistical association of individual TCRs with disease status, and machine learning to predict cytomegalovirus infection status. Rather than drawing on any new phenotypic data, the later analysis identified candidate immune exposures from TCR beta sequences and the way those sequences occurred across donors. To study patterns of TCR occurrence, a later analysis re-analyzed previously published TCR beta repertoires from several hundred donors and added high-resolution HLA genotyping. The study aimed to test whether signatures of past pathogen exposure could be identified by cataloging public T cell receptors. HLA typing included class I and class II loci at four-digit resolution. Among 398 genotyped donors of the cohort, an average of approximately 230,000 unique TCR beta nucleotide sequences were sequenced per donor, roughly a sixth of them non-productive. An earlier analysis of around 540 of the donors applied high-throughput TCR beta sequencing to assess whether each TCR beta V gene segment acted as functional or pseudogenic. Roughly 290 gigabases of sequencing data and around 80 million unique TCR sequences made up an early release that covered 500 to 650 HLA-typed donors. A separate validation cohort of about 110 different subjects was used in addition to the approximately 670-subject first cohort. Typing coverage differed by locus: A, B, C, DRB1 and DQB1 were typed in roughly 629-630 donors, DQA1 in around 500, DPA1 in over 600, and DPB1 in approximately 450. Of the approximately 400 genotyped donors, around 81% fell in the genetic ancestry cluster associated with self-reported Caucasian donors. Every repertoire in the discovery cohort had been generated on one and the same sequencing platform. A few DR-DQ haplotypes were handled as single units for association and clustering because linkage in the cohort was strong. The study used immunosequencing to profile the T cell repertoires of 666 subjects and linked those repertoires to cytomegalovirus serostatus. Donor age, sex, ethnicity and CMV serostatus were compiled alongside the repertoire data. Overall study results and their limits: CMV serostatus was the only immune exposure information available for the cohort. Assigning TCR associations to individual alleles was difficult when HLA alleles, especially DR and DQ, strongly co-occurred. The earlier analysis of 587 of the donors excluded seventeen rarely observed V segments, including chromosome 9 orphons, because counts were too low. The presence/absence analyses assumed that sequencing depth was roughly uniform across donors, and that assumption may not be true. In an earlier analysis of around 600 of the donors, most TCR beta V segments were observed in productive rearrangements about 87% or about 30% of the time, broadly matching IMGT annotations. Three of the identified cytomegalovirus-associated TCR beta chains were confirmed in vitro to be specific for cytomegalovirus antigens. Some IMGT-functional V segments, including TRBV6-2 and TRBV6-3, could not be distinguished by the 87-base-pair reads and were therefore excluded. The study gave a list of about 160 TCR beta chains associated with cytomegalovirus. A further reported finding was that TCR beta sequences accurately predicted the HLA-A and HLA-B alleles for most subjects in the first cohort. The cohort was sequenced for TCR beta chains only, and without alpha or paired-chain data the features that could be detected were limited. The authors suggested that the approach could potentially be extended to other disease states and immunological phenotypes. A later genetic analysis reported fewer N-insertions in productive TCRs among donors in an Asian-associated ancestry cluster than the roughly 690-donor mean. Specific HLA alleles were associated with around 18,000 TCR beta sequences at a false discovery rate of 0.05 in a later analysis. In a later analysis, HLA-associated TCR beta chains showed more clonal expansion and lower generation probabilities than non-associated chains that were equally common. A later analysis found that TCR association rates varied across HLA loci, with DRB1 alleles showing the most associated TCRs and HLA-C alleles the fewest. A group of highly shared sequence variants was considered likely to be a technical artifact of the sequencing pipeline. According to a later analysis, most CMV-associated TCR beta chains appeared to be HLA-restricted, and the HLA associations seemed to be driven largely by CMV exposure. In both the original and validation cohorts, the classifier was reported to diagnose cytomegalovirus status with high specificity and sensitivity. Because some donors lacked HLA typing at each locus, the association tests relied only on the typed subset. According to a later analysis, parvovirus B19, influenza, CMV and Epstein-Barr virus appeared linked to several top co-occurrence clusters. An association between a missense DCLRE1C variant and V-gene and J-gene trimming of TCR beta chains was found in a later genetic analysis and replicated in an independent cohort. Across donors, most TCR sequences were observed very rarely, whereas some public TCRs were present in many individuals. Linkage disequilibrium might explain the correlated functional status among segregating V segments, but an unknown experimental factor could not be ruled out.

In total, roughly 670 healthy bone marrow donors made up the cohort. All cohort members were sampled while nominally healthy, although unrecorded immune exposures were likely present. The donor was CMV seropositive and was included in the group of 250 to 300 seropositive cohort members. Every donor gave a peripheral blood sample, and the peripheral blood mononuclear cells from that sample were used for TCR beta sequencing. Genomic DNA extraction from the blood cell samples was performed with the Qiagen DNeasy Blood Extraction Kit. The germline V gene (reference sequence) gives CDR1 as SGHNT and CDR2 as YYREEE. Trimming removed 4 bases from V and 4 bases from J; the gene matches leave 4 bases unexplained. The CDR3 spans 15 residues, from the cysteine through the phenylalanine. Of the read, only the CDR3 DNA is kept; its 45 bases are in frame from base 1. Receptor libraries were prepared by the immunoSEQ multiplex PCR assay. The multiplex PCR relied on a mix of 60 forward primers for TCR Vbeta segments and 13 reverse primers for TCR Jbeta segments. The CDR3 region of rearranged TCR beta genes was amplified from genomic DNA with a multiplex PCR assay. The Illumina HiSeq System was used to sequence the amplified TCR beta libraries as 87-base-pair reads. The study's own analysis went as follows. A later analysis counted approximately 76 million unique TCR beta chains across the 690 or so repertoires, and 9 million to 14 million of these chains were shared by at least two donors. To remove PCR and sequencing errors, raw reads were error-corrected and collapsed into unique sequences using a nearest-neighbor algorithm that merged closely related sequences. V, D and J gene segments were assigned by aligning CDR3 sequences to IMGT reference sequences. For a sequence to be retained, a match of at least six nucleotides was required to both a V gene segment and a J gene segment. A rearrangement counted as productive if the CDR3 had no stop codons and remained in frame with V and J, and every other rearrangement counted as non-productive. CDR3 was defined according to IMGT convention as the region running from the second conserved V-encoded cysteine to the conserved J-encoded phenylalanine. In an earlier analysis of around 540 of the donors, sequences lacking an unambiguous match to a single V gene segment were excluded. An earlier analysis of a few hundred of the donors classified V segments as functional when productive rearrangements were above 56.7% and as segregating when the standard deviation between donors was above 5%. A statistical classification framework was built to diagnose cytomegalovirus status from the catalog of TCR beta chain sequences. In a later analysis, TCR nucleotide sequences were compared against IMGT/GENE-DB human TR gene sequences so that V and J genes could be assigned. In a later analysis, CDR3 sequences and most-parsimonious VDJ recombination scenarios were assigned using the TCRdist pipeline. In a later analysis, every TCR beta chain was defined by the combination of its CDR3 amino acid sequence and its V-gene family, and reads without a unique V-gene family were dropped. To address suspected cross-contamination and a sequencing artifact, a later analysis removed some 620 highly shared, low-generation-probability nucleotide sequences. In a later analysis, a clonal expansion index was calculated for each public chain from normalized within-repertoire ranks of inferred template counts. Generation probabilities in a later analysis came from a VDJ recombination model fitted to out-of-frame rearrangements, and those results were checked against IGoR. Hypergeometric tests were used in a later analysis to score TCR-TCR, TCR-HLA and TCR-CMV co-occurrence, with a repertoire-size bias correction applied to the TCR pairs. To estimate false discovery rates, a later analysis permuted the HLA or CMV assignments 20 times. A later analysis grouped co-occurring TCRs with DBSCAN, adding TCRdist sequence similarity when clustering within HLA-allele-positive subsets. For co-occurrence clustering, repertoires with fewer than 30,000 or more than 120,000 public chains were excluded, along with about five repertoires with anomalous nucleotide sharing. TCRdb retrieved this table from immuneACCESS and kept in-frame rearrangements only. Not all clones are present; in checked studies, unresolved V genes account for under half, and no reason is known for the remainder. V, J and clone size are taken as reported in that table, and D and trimming were inferred from the DNA itself. The sample records around 120,000 clones, 70% to 80% of which are singletons. Clones ranked in the top ten supply 2.6% of the sample.

Regarding this clone: The antigen it recognizes is unknown. Within one base of it there is no much larger clone, and no base qualities were kept.

The clonotype comes from a woman aged 55 to 70 in good health and CMV-seropositive. Here the chain combines TRBV5-4 and TRBJ2-3; TRBD1 agrees with 12 junctional bases. Specimen: PBMCs. The CDR3 protein: CASSLGTGGSDTQYF. The DNA sequence is TGTGCCAGCAGCCTCGGGACAGGGGGCTCAGATACGCAGTATTTT.